These 5 T cell receptor beta chains originate from one sample sequenced in a study of blood T cell repertoires in COVID-19. TCRdb's table, derived via immunoSEQ multiplex PCR, lists solely in-frame clones and lacks some. The sample carries roughly 220,000 clones, roughly 90% recorded once. The sequenced sample consisted of PBMCs or T cells enriched from blood (not recorded which). Receptor source: a man aged 25 to 40 who had been exposed to COVID-19.

This clone showed up just once. The chain joins TRBV5-1 to TRBJ2-1; 8 nucleotides line up with TRBD1. J gave up 8 bases and V 8 bases, and 12 bases lay outside the gene matches. Germline V gives CDR1 SGHRS, CDR2 YFSETQ. This CDR3 has 14 amino acids. The CDR3 DNA is TGCGCCAGGTCGGCCAGGGGGCGCCCCCATGAGCAGTTCTTC. This translates into CARSARGRPHEQFF.

The chain employs TRBV9 and TRBJ2-7; 13 bases line up with TRBD2. CDR3 length equals 13 residues. Germline V gene sequence: CDR1 SGDLS, CDR2 YYNGEE. With 3 bases clipped from V and 12 bases from J, the junction kept 6 bases outside the gene matches. CDR3 nucleotides: TGTGCCAGCAGCGCGGGGACTAGCGGGGTCCTGTACTTC. Protein product: CASSAGTSGVLYF. Drawing the rest from reference TRBV9 and TRBJ2-7, the complete variable domain is DSGVTQTPKHLITATGQRVTLRCSPRSGDLSVYWYQQSLDQGLQFLIQYYNGEERAKGNILERFSAQQFPDLHSELNLSSLELGDSALYFCASSAGTSGVLYFGPGTRLTVT.

The chain couples TRBV2 to TRBJ1-1, with D perhaps TRBD1 (6 bases). Germline lookup yields CDR1 SNHLY and CDR2 FYNNEI. The ends were cut back, 6 bases at V and 1 base at J, with 15 bases in the middle. The CDR3 length is 15 residues. The DNA for the CDR3 is TGTGCCAGCAGGGAAAACAGGGCTACGAACACTGAAGCTTTCTTT. It translates to CASRENRATNTEAFF.

The chain couples TRBV10-3 to TRBJ1-6, with TRBD1 matching 7 bases. The CDR3 length is 13 residues. Losses at the gene ends were 10 bases for V and 8 bases for J; bases not matched to a gene: 8. The germline V gene encodes CDR1 ENHRY and CDR2 SYGVKD. The CDR3 reads CATTDREDSPLHF. In DNA form, the CDR3 reads TGTGCCACAACTGACAGGGAAGATTCACCCCTCCACTTT.

This clone was seen more than once but under ten times. This chain joins TRBV4-1 and TRBJ1-2; 9 bases match TRBD1. There are 19 residues in the CDR3. The trim removed 3 bases at V and 4 bases at J, leaving 18 bases unmatched. The germline V gene has CDR1 MGHRA and CDR2 YSYEKL. CDR3 sequence reads: CASSQTQRGGTGGFYGYTF. The DNA for the CDR3 is TGCGCCAGCAGCCAGACCCAGAGGGGCGGAACAGGGGGCTTCTATGGCTACACCTTC.